Below, 10 T cell receptor beta chains from the same sample are listed, as sequenced in a study of blood T cell repertoires in COVID-19. TCRdb's table, derived via immunoSEQ multiplex PCR, lists solely in-frame clones and lacks some. The data contain under 300,000 clones, around 85% of them singletons. The specimen was peripheral blood. The receptor source for this set is a woman aged 70-85 years with acute or convalescent COVID-19.

The V call is TRBV5-4, the J call TRBJ2-5; 11 bases fit TRBD2. CDR3 length: 18 amino acids. Germline V CDR1 and CDR2: SGHNT, YYREEE (reference sequence). Trimming removed 4 bases from V and 0 bases from J; junction bases left unmatched: 11. CDR3 nucleotide sequence: TGTGCCAGCAGCCCGGGAGGGCTAGCGGGGGGCCACCAAGAGACCCAGTACTTC. Protein: CASSPGGLAGGHQETQYF. Drawing the rest from reference TRBV5-4 and TRBJ2-5, the complete variable domain is ETGVTQSPTHLIKTRGQQVTLRCSSQSGHNTVSWYQQALGQGPQFIFQYYREEENGRGNFPPRFSGLQFPNYSSELNVNALELDDSALYLCASSPGGLAGGHQETQYFGPGTRLLVL.

The genes are TRBV3-1 (or the pseudogene TRBV3-2) and TRBJ1-2; D is uncertain. V was cut by 1 base and J by 4 bases, with 7 bases left in between. Germline CDR1 LGHDT, CDR2 YNNKEL (reference sequence). The CDR3 extends over 13 amino acids. CDR3 sequence: CASSQAQAYGYTF. The DNA for the CDR3 is TGTGCCAGCAGCCAAGCGCAGGCCTATGGCTACACCTTC.

The rearrangement links TRBV7-9 to TRBJ1-6, with unresolved D. There are 14 residues in the CDR3. Trimming took off 4 bases at V and 9 bases at J, with 13 bases between the two ends. From germline, CDR1 is SEHNR and CDR2 FQNEAQ (reference sequence). CDR3 sequence (DNA): TGTGCCAGCAGCTGGGGAGTTTCGGGTTCACCCCTCCACTTT. Its protein product is CASSWGVSGSPLHF.

This chain uses TRBV4-1 with TRBJ2-7, with TRBD1 identical over 7 bases. The CDR3 runs 18 residues. V gave up 5 bases and J gave up 3 bases; unmatched junction bases: 19. Germline CDR1 and CDR2: MGHRA and YSYEKL. CDR3 nucleotide sequence: TGCGCCAGCAGCTACAAAATATCCTCATGGGACAGTGACTACGAGCAGTACTTC. Translated, it gives CASSYKISSWDSDYEQYF.

The chain employs TRBV6-1 and TRBJ1-4; perhaps TRBD1 as D (5 bases). There are 16 residues in the CDR3. Germline assignment: CDR1 MNHNS and CDR2 SASEGT. The V and J ends lost 0 bases and 8 bases respectively, with 16 bases between them. This CDR3 is CASSEAGWRGGEKLFF. CDR3 bases: TGTGCCAGCAGTGAAGCAGGGTGGAGGGGAGGGGAAAAACTGTTTTTT.

This rearrangement joins TRBV5-1 to TRBJ1-2; 8 positions match TRBD1. Germline V gene sequence: CDR1 SGHRS, CDR2 YFSETQ. V gave up 4 bases and J gave up 8 bases; unmatched junction bases: 7. The CDR3 covers 13 residues. CDR3 loop: CASSPLTGEGYTF. CDR3 coding DNA: TGCGCCAGCAGCCCCCTGACAGGGGAGGGCTACACCTTC.

V is TRBV6-5 and J is TRBJ2-7; 10 nucleotides align to TRBD1. V was pared by 5 bases and J by 1 base, with 5 bases of the junction left unmatched. The germline V gene encodes CDR1 MNHEY and CDR2 SVGAGI. There are 15 residues in the CDR3. CDR3 sequence: CASSTRDRGSYEQYF. In DNA form, the CDR3 reads TGTGCCAGCAGTACCCGGGACAGGGGATCCTACGAGCAGTACTTC.

The genes are TRBV18 and TRBJ2-2, with 7 positions matching TRBD1. The CDR3 runs to 14 residues. CDR1 is KGHSH, CDR2 LQKENI, per germline. V lost 3 bases to trimming and J lost 8 bases; unmatched junction nucleotides: 6. CDR3 in amino acids: CASSPGTVKGELFF. The CDR3 DNA sequence: TGTGCCAGCTCACCCGGGACAGTAAAAGGGGAGCTGTTTTTT.

The chain couples TRBV28 to TRBJ1-2, with D perhaps matching TRBD1 (6 bases). CDR1 and CDR2 from the germline V gene are MDHEN and SYDVKM. The ends were cut back, 9 bases at V and 4 bases at J, with 27 bases in the middle. The CDR3 extends over 17 amino acids. The CDR3 here is CASFRLGGAPRIYGYTF. The CDR3 coding sequence is TGTGCCAGTTTTCGGCTTGGGGGCGCCCCAAGGATCTATGGCTACACCTTC.

The V call is TRBV19, the J call TRBJ2-3; D perhaps matches TRBD2 (6 bases). The CDR3 length is 16 residues. The germline CDR1 and CDR2 sequences are LNHDA and SQIVND (reference sequence). V lost 4 bases to trimming and J lost 4 bases, with 18 bases between them. CDR3 region: CASSSAVTRRADTQYF. CDR3 bases: TGTGCCAGTAGTAGCGCGGTCACCAGGAGGGCAGATACGCAGTATTTT.